These T cell receptor beta chains were read from a single sample in a study of T cells after yellow fever vaccination. Via MiXCR, TCRdb re-called the 5' RACE reads, giving one row per CDR3 protein. This sample has approximately 510,000 distinct CDR3 sequences, with 20% to 25% found just once. Sequenced material: PBMCs, taken approximately 22 days after the first yellow fever vaccination. Every receptor here comes from a man aged 18 to 30 who received the YFV17D yellow fever vaccine. Both conserved end residues are part of each CDR3. The order of the fields is D gene, V gene, J gene, clone size, CDR3 DNA, CDR3 protein. A D gene is named only where the DNA matches it firmly. Clone size appears in some rows only: once, few, many, or a class for an expanded clone.

D: TRBD1; V: TRBV12-3/TRBV12-4; J: TRBJ1-1; size: NA; DNA: TGTGCCAGCCGGGGACAGAGGAGAACTGAAGCTTTCTTT; CDR3: CASRGQRRTEAFF
D: NA; V: TRBV6-5; J: TRBJ2-2; size: few; DNA: TGTGCCAGCAGTTACTCAGGACTATACCACACCGGGGAGCTGTTTTTT; CDR3: CASSYSGLYHTGELFF
D: NA; V: TRBV4-3; J: TRBJ1-6; size: few; DNA: TGCGCCAGCAGCCAAGTGGGGGGGGCCCTATCACCCCTCCACTTT; CDR3: CASSQVGGALSPLHF
D: NA; V: TRBV20-1; J: TRBJ2-2; size: few; DNA: TGCAGTGCTAGAGTGGGACCGAGGGAGCTGTTTTTT; CDR3: CSARVGPRELFF
D: TRBD2; V: TRBV12-3/TRBV12-4; J: TRBJ2-3; size: few; DNA: TGTGCCAGCAGTTCTCTAGCGGCCCCGGGAGATACGCAGTATTTT; CDR3: CASSSLAAPGDTQYF
D: NA; V: TRBV9; J: TRBJ1-2; size: many; DNA: TGTGCCAGCAGCCCCCCGGGTCCGACTAACTATGGCTACACCTTC; CDR3: CASSPPGPTNYGYTF
D: NA; V: TRBV7-8; J: TRBJ2-5; size: NA; DNA: TGTGCCAGCAGCTTCTATGCCATATGGCGGACCCAGTACTTC; CDR3: CASSFYAIWRTQYF
D: NA; V: TRBV7-3; J: TRBJ2-2; size: NA; DNA: TGTGCCAGCAGCAATGGGGACTCCGGGAATGGGGAGCTGTTTTTT; CDR3: CASSNGDSGNGELFF
D: NA; V: TRBV12-3/TRBV12-4; J: TRBJ1-3; size: few; DNA: TGTGCCAGCAGTTTAGGCAAGGACCCCATATATTTT; CDR3: CASSLGKDPIYF
D: NA; V: TRBV12-3/TRBV12-4; J: TRBJ1-5; size: few; DNA: TGTGCCAGCAGTTTTTCTAGTCAGCCCCAGCATTTT; CDR3: CASSFSSQPQHF
D: NA; V: TRBV20-1; J: TRBJ2-1; size: NA; DNA: TGCAGTGCTAAGGGTGCCGTCATCGGGGAGCAGTTCTTC; CDR3: CSAKGAVIGEQFF
D: TRBD2; V: TRBV4-3; J: TRBJ2-2; size: few; DNA: TGCGCCAGCAGCCAAGGACGGGGAGGGGACACCGGGGAGCTGTTTTTT; CDR3: CASSQGRGGDTGELFF
D: NA; V: TRBV3-1; J: TRBJ1-2; size: NA; DNA: TGTGCCAGCAGCCAGGCCACAAGAGGCTACACCTTC; CDR3: CASSQATRGYTF
D: NA; V: TRBV12-3/TRBV12-4; J: TRBJ1-1; size: NA; DNA: TGTGCCAGCAGGTCAATGACAGAGAACACTGAAGCTTTCTTT; CDR3: CASRSMTENTEAFF
D: TRBD1; V: TRBV9; J: TRBJ2-4; size: NA; DNA: TGTGCCAGCAGCTTGGGACAGGGGGTAAACATTCAGTACTTC; CDR3: CASSLGQGVNIQYF
D: TRBD2; V: TRBV10-3; J: TRBJ2-3; size: few; DNA: TGTGCCATCAGTGAAGTGGGGCTAGCGGGGGCCACAGATACGCAGTATTTT; CDR3: CAISEVGLAGATDTQYF
D: TRBD1; V: TRBV12-3/TRBV12-4; J: TRBJ1-1; size: NA; DNA: TGTGCCAGCAGTTTAGGACAGGGCGATGAAGCTTTCTTT; CDR3: CASSLGQGDEAFF
D: TRBD1; V: TRBV7-2; J: TRBJ1-2; size: few; DNA: TGTGCCAGCAGCAGAGAACAGGGGAATGGCTACACCTTC; CDR3: CASSREQGNGYTF
D: NA; V: TRBV4-2; J: TRBJ1-2; size: few; DNA: TGTGCCAGCAGCCAAGAGTTGGCGCAGGGTAACTATGGCTACACCTTC; CDR3: CASSQELAQGNYGYTF
D: TRBD2; V: TRBV12-3/TRBV12-4; J: TRBJ2-5; size: NA; DNA: TGTGCCAGCAGTTTTGCAGCGGGGGAGACCCAGTACTTC; CDR3: CASSFAAGETQYF
D: TRBD1; V: TRBV5-1; J: TRBJ1-4; size: NA; DNA: TGCGCCAGCAGCCGTGCCGGGACAGGGCAAAATGAAAAACTGTTTTTT; CDR3: CASSRAGTGQNEKLFF
D: TRBD1; V: TRBV6-5; J: TRBJ1-5; size: NA; DNA: TGTGCCAGCTGTTTAGGGCAGGGGGCCCAGCCCCAGCATTTT; CDR3: CASCLGQGAQPQHF
D: TRBD1; V: TRBV7-2; J: TRBJ2-1; size: NA; DNA: TGTGCCAGCACGGGACAGGACTACAATGAGCAGTTCTTC; CDR3: CASTGQDYNEQFF
D: NA; V: TRBV7-9; J: TRBJ1-1; size: few; DNA: TGTGCCAGCAGCGGGGATCCATTTCGTAAAGCTTTCTTT; CDR3: CASSGDPFRKAFF